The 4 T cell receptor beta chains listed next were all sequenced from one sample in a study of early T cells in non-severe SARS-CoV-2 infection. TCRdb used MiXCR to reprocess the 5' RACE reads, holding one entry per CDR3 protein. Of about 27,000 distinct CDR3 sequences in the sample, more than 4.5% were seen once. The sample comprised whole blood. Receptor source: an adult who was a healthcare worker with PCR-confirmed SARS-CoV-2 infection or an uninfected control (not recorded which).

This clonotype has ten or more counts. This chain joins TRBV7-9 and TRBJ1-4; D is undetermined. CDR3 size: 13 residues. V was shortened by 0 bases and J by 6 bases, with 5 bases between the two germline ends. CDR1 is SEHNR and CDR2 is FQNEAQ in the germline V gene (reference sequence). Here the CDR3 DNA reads TGTGCCAGCAGCTTAGCGGGCGATGAAAAACTGTTTTTT. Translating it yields CASSLAGDEKLFF.

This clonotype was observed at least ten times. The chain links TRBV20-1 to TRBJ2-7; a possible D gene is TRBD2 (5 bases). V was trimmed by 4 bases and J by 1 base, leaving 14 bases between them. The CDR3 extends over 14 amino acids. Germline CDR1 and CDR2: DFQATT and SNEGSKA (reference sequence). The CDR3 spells CSANTGTRSYEQYF. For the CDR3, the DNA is TGCAGTGCTAACACGGGAACGAGGTCCTACGAGCAGTACTTC.

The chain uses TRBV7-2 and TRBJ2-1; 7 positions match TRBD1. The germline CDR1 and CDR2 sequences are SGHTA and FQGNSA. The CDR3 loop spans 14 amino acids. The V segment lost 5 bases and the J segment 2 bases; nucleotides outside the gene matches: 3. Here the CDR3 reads CASSVRGTYNEQFF. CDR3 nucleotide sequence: TGTGCCAGCAGCGTCAGGGGGACCTACAATGAGCAGTTCTTC.

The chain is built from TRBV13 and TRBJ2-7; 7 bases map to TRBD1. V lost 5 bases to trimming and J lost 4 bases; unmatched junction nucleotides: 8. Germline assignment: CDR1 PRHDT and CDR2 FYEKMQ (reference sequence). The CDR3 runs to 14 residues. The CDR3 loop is CASSLGQDPYEQYF. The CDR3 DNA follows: TGTGCCAGCAGCCTTGGACAGGATCCTTACGAGCAGTACTTC.